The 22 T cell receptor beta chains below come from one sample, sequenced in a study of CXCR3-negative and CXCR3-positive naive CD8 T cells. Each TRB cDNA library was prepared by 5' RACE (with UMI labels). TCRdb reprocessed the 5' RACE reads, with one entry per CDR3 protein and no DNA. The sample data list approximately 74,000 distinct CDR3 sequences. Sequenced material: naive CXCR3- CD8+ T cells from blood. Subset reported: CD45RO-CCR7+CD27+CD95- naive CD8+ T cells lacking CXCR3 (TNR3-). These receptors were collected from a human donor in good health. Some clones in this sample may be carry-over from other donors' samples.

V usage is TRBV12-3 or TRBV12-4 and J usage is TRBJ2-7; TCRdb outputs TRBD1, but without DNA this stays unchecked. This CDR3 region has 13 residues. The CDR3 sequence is CASSIAGSYEQYF.

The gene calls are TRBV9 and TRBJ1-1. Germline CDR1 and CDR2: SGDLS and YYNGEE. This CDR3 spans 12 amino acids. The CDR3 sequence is CASSEGNTEAFF.

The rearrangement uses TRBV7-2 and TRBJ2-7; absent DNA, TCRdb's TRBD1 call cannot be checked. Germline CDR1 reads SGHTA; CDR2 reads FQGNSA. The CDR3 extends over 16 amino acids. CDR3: CASSALIPGTNYEQYF. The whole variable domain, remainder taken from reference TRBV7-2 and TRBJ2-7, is GAGVSQSPSNKVTEKGKDVELRCDPISGHTALYWYRQSLGQGLEFLIYFQGNSAPDKSGLPSDRFSAERTGGSVSTLTIQRTQQEDSAVYLCASSALIPGTNYEQYFGPGTRLTVT.

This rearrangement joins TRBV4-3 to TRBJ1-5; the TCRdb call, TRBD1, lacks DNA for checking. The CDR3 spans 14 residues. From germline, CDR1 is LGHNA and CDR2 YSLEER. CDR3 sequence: CASSLDRGVQPQHF.

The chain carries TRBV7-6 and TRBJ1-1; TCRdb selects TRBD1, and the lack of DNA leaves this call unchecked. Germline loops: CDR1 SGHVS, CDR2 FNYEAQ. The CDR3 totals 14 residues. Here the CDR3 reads CASSLVARDTEAFF.

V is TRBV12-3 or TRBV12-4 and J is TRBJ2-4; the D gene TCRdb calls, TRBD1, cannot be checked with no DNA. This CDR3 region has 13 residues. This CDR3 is CASSRPGVSLQYF.

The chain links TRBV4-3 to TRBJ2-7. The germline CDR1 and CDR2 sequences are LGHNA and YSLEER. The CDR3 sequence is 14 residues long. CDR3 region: CASSQGRQTYEQYF.

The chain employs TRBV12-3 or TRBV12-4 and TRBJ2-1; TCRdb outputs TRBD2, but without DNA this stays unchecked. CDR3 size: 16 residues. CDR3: CASSSRLAGSRNEQFF.

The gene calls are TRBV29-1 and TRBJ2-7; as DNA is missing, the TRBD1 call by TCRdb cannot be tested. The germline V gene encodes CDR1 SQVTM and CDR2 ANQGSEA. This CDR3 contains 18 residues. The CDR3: CSAYGTGVKGGLGYEQYF.

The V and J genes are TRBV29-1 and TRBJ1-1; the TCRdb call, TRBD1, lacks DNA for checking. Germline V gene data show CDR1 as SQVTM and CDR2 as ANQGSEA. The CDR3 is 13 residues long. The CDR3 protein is CSGLGQSSTEAFF.

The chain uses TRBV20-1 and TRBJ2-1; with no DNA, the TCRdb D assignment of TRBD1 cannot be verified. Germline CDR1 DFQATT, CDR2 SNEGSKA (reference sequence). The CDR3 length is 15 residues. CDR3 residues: CSAPKDRVYYNEQFF.

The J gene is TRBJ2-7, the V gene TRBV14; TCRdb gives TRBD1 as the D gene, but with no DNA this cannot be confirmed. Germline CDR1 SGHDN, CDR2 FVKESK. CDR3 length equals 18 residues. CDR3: CASSQEGTGKSPFYEQYF.

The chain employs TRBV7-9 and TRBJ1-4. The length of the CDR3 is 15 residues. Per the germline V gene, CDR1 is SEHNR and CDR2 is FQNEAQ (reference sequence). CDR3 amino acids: CASSLGGGKLEKLFF.

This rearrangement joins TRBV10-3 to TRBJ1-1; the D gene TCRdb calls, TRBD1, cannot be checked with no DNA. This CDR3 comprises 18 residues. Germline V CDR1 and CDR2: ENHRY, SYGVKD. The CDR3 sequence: CAISESAPRRPGHTEAFF.

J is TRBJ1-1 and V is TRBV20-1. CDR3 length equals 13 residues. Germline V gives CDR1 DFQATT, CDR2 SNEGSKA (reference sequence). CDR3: CSADPFVSNEAFF.

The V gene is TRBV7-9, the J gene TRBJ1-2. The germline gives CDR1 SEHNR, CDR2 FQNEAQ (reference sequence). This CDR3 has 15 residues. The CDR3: CASSNTKVVDYGYTF.

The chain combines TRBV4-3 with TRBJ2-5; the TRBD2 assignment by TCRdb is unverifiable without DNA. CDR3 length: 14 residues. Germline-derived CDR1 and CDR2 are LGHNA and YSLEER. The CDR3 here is CASSQVGQLETQYF.

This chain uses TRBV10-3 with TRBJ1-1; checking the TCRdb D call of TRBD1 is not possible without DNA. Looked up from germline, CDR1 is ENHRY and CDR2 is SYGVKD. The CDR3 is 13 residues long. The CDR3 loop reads CAIKGQHDTEAFF.

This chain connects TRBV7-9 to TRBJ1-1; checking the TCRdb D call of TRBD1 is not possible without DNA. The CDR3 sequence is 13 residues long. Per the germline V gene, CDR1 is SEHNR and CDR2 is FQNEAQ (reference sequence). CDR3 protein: CASNRGSFTEAFF.

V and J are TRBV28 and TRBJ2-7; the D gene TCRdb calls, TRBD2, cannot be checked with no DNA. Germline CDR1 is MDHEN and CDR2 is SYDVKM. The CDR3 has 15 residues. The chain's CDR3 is CASRMTRLATLEQYF.

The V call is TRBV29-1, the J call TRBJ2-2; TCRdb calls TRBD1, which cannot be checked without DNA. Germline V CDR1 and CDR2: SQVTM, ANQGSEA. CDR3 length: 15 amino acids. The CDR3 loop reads CSVPGLTGYPGELFF.

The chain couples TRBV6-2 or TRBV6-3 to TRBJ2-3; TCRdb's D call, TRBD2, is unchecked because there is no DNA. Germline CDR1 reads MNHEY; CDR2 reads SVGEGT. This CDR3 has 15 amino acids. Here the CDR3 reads CASSSFGLAEDTQYF.